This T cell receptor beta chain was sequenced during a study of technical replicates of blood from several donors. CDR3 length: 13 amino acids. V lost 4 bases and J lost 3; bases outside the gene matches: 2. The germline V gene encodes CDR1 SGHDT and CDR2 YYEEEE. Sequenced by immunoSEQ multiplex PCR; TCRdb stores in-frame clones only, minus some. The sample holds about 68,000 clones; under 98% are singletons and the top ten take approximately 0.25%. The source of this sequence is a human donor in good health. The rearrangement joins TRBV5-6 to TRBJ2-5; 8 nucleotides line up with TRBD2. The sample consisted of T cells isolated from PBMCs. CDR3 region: CASSTGLEETQYF. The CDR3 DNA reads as TGTGCCAGCAGCACGGGACTAGAAGAGACCCAGTACTTC.